This T cell receptor beta chain was identified in a study of T cells in Graves' hyperthyroidism and ophthalmopathy. Overall study findings and caveats: Ophthalmopathy, which appeared later, was predicted by the model a median roughly 6.5 months before onset.

As concerns this clonotype: Its antigen is unidentified.

Authors of the study amplified TCR beta CDR3 regions from RNA transcripts. The primer set for the first-round RT-PCR of the TCR CDR3 was HTBI. TCRdb re-analysed the multiplex PCR reads in MiXCR, keeping a single row per CDR3 protein. The repertoire holds 300,000 to 400,000 distinct CDR3 sequences, roughly 21% seen once, with around half in the top ten. Sequences were obtained from blood. This receptor was identified in a woman aged 45-65 years with Graves' hyperthyroidism.

CDR3 in DNA: TGTGCCAGCAGTTGGACGCATGGCTACACCTTC. Its protein is CASSWTHGYTF. V is TRBV2 and J is TRBJ1-2; D gene uncertain. V was clipped by 5 bases and J by 6 bases, with 7 bases between them. CDR3 length: 11 residues. Germline loops: CDR1 SNHLY, CDR2 FYNNEI. Using reference TRBV2 and TRBJ1-2 for the parts outside the CDR3, the full variable domain is EPEVTQTPSHQVTQMGQEVILRCVPISNHLYFYWYRQILGQKVEFLVSFYNNEISEKSEIFDDQFSVERPDGSNFTLKIRSTKLEDSAMYFCASSWTHGYTFGSGTRLTVV.